The clone carrying this T cell receptor beta chain was detected a few times. Its antigen is currently unknown. Sequencing used immunoSEQ multiplex PCR; TCRdb keeps in-frame clones, though not all of them. Here the sample spans 95,000 to 150,000 clones, about nine tenths being singletons. This sample is part of a study of T cell responses to AZD1222 COVID-19 vaccine. Study context: Timing groups of about 4 and about 12 weeks for second doses were pooled. The study, taken as a whole, reports: A mostly white British donor set with more females was recruited, and clonal diversity was possibly underestimated. No repertoire was sampled before or during the peak T cell response, only after it.

The sequenced sample was peripheral blood, obtained on day 0 of AZD1222 vaccination. The sequence derives from an adult in good health.

In DNA form, the CDR3 reads TGCGCCAGCAGCTTAACCCAAGAGACCCAGTACTTC. It encodes CASSLTQETQYF. This chain joins TRBV5-1 and TRBJ2-5; D remains ambiguous. Trimming removed 2 bases at V and 1 base at J, with 3 bases between. Germline-derived CDR1 and CDR2 are SGHRS and YFSETQ. The CDR3 has 12 amino acids.